Presented here are 19 T cell receptor beta chains from one specimen sequenced in a study of lymphopenia after photon versus proton radiotherapy. Measured with immunoSEQ multiplex PCR; TCRdb has only the in-frame clones, and not every one. The sample has tens of thousands of clones; 84% are singletons. This sample comprised peripheral blood, obtained from a patient treated with proton-based radiotherapy. The receptors derive from a woman aged 70-85 years with pancreatic cancer.

The J gene is TRBJ2-1, the V gene TRBV10-3, with D perhaps TRBD2 (5 bases). The V gene lost 2 bases and the J gene lost 0 bases, with 11 bases spanning the gap. Germline V lookup: CDR1 ENHRY, CDR2 SYGVKD. The CDR3 totals 16 residues. The CDR3 nucleotides read TGTGCCATCAGTGAGATAGGAGGCAGCTCCTACAATGAGCAGTTCTTC. Protein sequence: CAISEIGGSSYNEQFF.

This clone is a singleton in its sample. V is TRBV6-1 and J is TRBJ2-5; 10 bases are shared with TRBD2. From germline, CDR1 is MNHNS and CDR2 SASEGT. V gave up 5 bases and J gave up 5 bases; unmatched junction bases: 5. CDR3 length equals 14 residues. The CDR3 DNA sequence: TGTGCCAGCAGTAATCTAGCGGGAGTGGAGACCCAGTACTTC. Its translation is CASSNLAGVETQYF.

In its sample, this clone was seen once. This sequence joins TRBV30 and TRBJ2-1; 9 bases map to TRBD1. CDR1 and CDR2 (germline): GTSNPN, SVGIG (reference sequence). The CDR3 contains 14 residues. J was trimmed by 8 bases and V by 4 bases; bases with no gene match: 9. The CDR3 loop is CAWTPGTGPDEQFF. Written as DNA, the CDR3 is TGTGCCTGGACTCCCGGGACAGGGCCGGATGAGCAGTTCTTC.

V gene TRBV30 combines with J gene TRBJ2-7, with 11 bases identical to TRBD2. Germline loops: CDR1 GTSNPN, CDR2 SVGIG (reference sequence). V shed 2 bases, J shed 3 bases, and the junction held 9 bases outside the gene matches. The CDR3 runs to 16 residues. Written as DNA, the CDR3 is TGTGCCTGGAGTTCCCCCCTAGCGGGAGGTCTCTACGAGCAGTACTTC. This translates into CAWSSPLAGGLYEQYF.

The V call is TRBV11-2, the J call TRBJ2-1; 10 bases fit TRBD2. CDR1 and CDR2 from the germline V gene are SGHAT and FQNNGV. V shed 5 bases and J 5 bases; nucleotides not matched to a gene: 6. This CDR3 comprises 15 residues. The CDR3 sequence is CASSGLAGVDNEQFF. The CDR3 nucleotides are TGTGCCAGCAGCGGGCTAGCGGGAGTGGACAATGAGCAGTTCTTC.

V gene TRBV27 combines with J gene TRBJ1-6, with D maybe TRBD1 (5 bases). The V and J ends lost 6 bases and 7 bases respectively, with 7 bases between them. This CDR3 has 12 residues. Germline loops: CDR1 MNHEY, CDR2 SMNVEV (reference sequence). The CDR3 region has the DNA TGTGCCAGCAGGGGGCCGAATTCACCCCTCCACTTT. Translation: CASRGPNSPLHF.

The chain couples TRBV27 to TRBJ1-3; D not certain. V lost 2 bases and J lost 2, with 10 bases in between. Per germline, CDR1 MNHEY and CDR2 SMNVEV (reference sequence). The CDR3 is made up of 15 amino acids. Written as DNA, the CDR3 is TGTGCCAGCAGTTTAACCTACAGCGCTGGAAACACCATATATTTT. It is translated as CASSLTYSAGNTIYF.

The J gene is TRBJ2-5, the V gene TRBV9, with 7 positions matching TRBD2. The closer fit of TRBJ2-7 to the DNA end suggests the J call may be wrong. Germline V gene lookup returns CDR1 SGDLS and CDR2 YYNGEE. CDR3 length: 15 residues. DNA for the CDR3: TGTGCCAGCAGCGCCGCCGCTAGCGGAAACTACGAGCAGTACTTC. Translated: CASSAAASGNYEQYF.

The chain links TRBV19 to TRBJ2-7; 15 bases map to TRBD2. V shed 1 base and J 4 bases; nucleotides not matched to a gene: 2. CDR3 length: 16 residues. Germline CDR1 LNHDA, CDR2 SQIVND (reference sequence). CDR3 in DNA: TGTGCCAGTAGTATAGCAGGGACTAGCGGGAGGTACGAGCAGTACTTC. Amino acid sequence: CASSIAGTSGRYEQYF.

The chain has TRBV6-5 and TRBJ2-5; the D call may be TRBD1 or TRBD2 (7 bases each). The CDR3 contains 16 residues. In germline, CDR1 is MNHEY, CDR2 SVGAGI. The germline V and J ends were trimmed by 2 bases and 5 bases, with 18 bases remaining between them. Here the CDR3 DNA reads TGTGCCAGCAGTTACCAGGGGGGGCAGTTGGGTGAGACCCAGTACTTC. It codes for CASSYQGGQLGETQYF.

V and J are TRBV11-1 and TRBJ2-3; D uncertain. Trimming shortened V by 6 bases and J by 0 bases, and 25 bases separated the two germline ends. Looked up from germline, CDR1 is SGHAT and CDR2 is FQDESV (reference sequence). The CDR3 sequence is 19 residues long. CDR3 bases: TGTGCCAGCAGGCCGAGACTGGCTTTAGACACCATTAGCACAGATACGCAGTATTTT. Translated: CASRPRLALDTISTDTQYF.

This clone was found a few times. The rearrangement links TRBV5-1 to TRBJ2-2, with TRBD1 matching over 9 bases. The CDR3 contains 15 residues. Per germline, CDR1 SGHRS and CDR2 YFSETQ. V lost 2 bases and J lost 5; bases outside the gene matches: 4. The CDR3 DNA sequence: TGCGCCAGCAGCTTTGGGACAGGGAGTACCGGGGAGCTGTTTTTT. It yields the protein CASSFGTGSTGELFF.

The chain couples TRBV19 to TRBJ2-5; 13 nucleotides line up with TRBD2. CDR1 LNHDA and CDR2 SQIVND come from the germline V gene (reference sequence). The CDR3 consists of 16 residues. The V segment lost 3 bases and the J segment 3 bases; nucleotides outside the gene matches: 4. The CDR3 DNA is TGTGCCAGTAGTATTCGTGGGACTAGCGGGAAAGAGACCCAGTACTTC. Protein product: CASSIRGTSGKETQYF. Full variable domain (rest looked up from reference TRBV19 and TRBJ2-5): DGGITQSPKYLFRKEGQNVTLSCEQNLNHDAMYWYRQDPGQGLRLIYYSQIVNDFQKGDIAEGYSVSREKKESFPLTVTSAQKNPTAFYLCASSIRGTSGKETQYFGPGTRLLVL.

The chain recombines TRBV5-1 with TRBJ1-4, with a tentative D call TRBD1 (5 bases). The CDR3 sequence is 14 residues long. V lost 4 bases and J 4 bases, leaving 11 bases between the germline ends. The germline V gene encodes CDR1 SGHRS and CDR2 YFSETQ. The CDR3 sequence: CASSDRGNNEKLFF. The DNA of the CDR3 is TGCGCCAGCAGCGACCGGGGCAATAATGAAAAACTGTTTTTT.

The chain combines TRBV11-2 with TRBJ2-7, with 8 bases identical to TRBD2. CDR3 size: 15 residues. J lost 2 bases, V lost 3 bases, and 6 bases had no gene match. CDR1 SGHAT and CDR2 FQNNGV come from the germline V gene. The CDR3 DNA is TGTGCCAGCAGCTTCGTTGCGGGAGGACCCTACGAGCAGTACTTC. It encodes CASSFVAGGPYEQYF.

The V and J genes are TRBV15 and TRBJ1-4, with 10 bases lining up with TRBD1. The CDR3 is 16 amino acids. CDR1 is LNHNV and CDR2 is YYDKDF in the germline V gene (reference sequence). The V and J ends lost 0 bases and 9 bases, in that order; junction bases with no gene match: 7. The CDR3 bases are TGTGCCACCAGCAGAGAAACGGACAGGGGGAATAAAAAACTGTTTTTT. Protein product: CATSRETDRGNKKLFF.

This sequence joins TRBV28 and TRBJ2-2, with TRBD1 matching 7 bases. With 7 bases clipped from V and 4 bases from J, the junction kept 24 bases outside the gene matches. In germline, CDR1 is MDHEN, CDR2 SYDVKM. CDR3 size: 20 residues. This chain's CDR3 is CASIPVSRGRNDIPTGELFF. In nucleotides, the CDR3 is TGTGCCAGCATCCCCGTCAGTAGGGGGCGCAATGATATTCCCACCGGGGAGCTGTTTTTT.

Remarks on this clone: Sequence at one end of the junction differs from germline and may be a read error. The J gene is TRBJ1-4, the V gene TRBV19; 7 bases fit TRBD1. CDR1 is LNHDA and CDR2 is SQIVND in the germline V gene (reference sequence). CDR3 size: 15 residues. The CDR3 reads CASTIQQGPNEKLFF. CDR3 nucleotides: TGTGCCAGTACTATACAACAGGGGCCCAATGAAAAACTGTTTTTT.

This clone is deemed medium-sized. CDR3 nucleotide sequence: TGTGCCTGTACCCGGGACAGGGTATTACGCACCGGGGAGCTGTTTTTT. Residues: CACTRDRVLRTGELFF. The chain links TRBV30 to TRBJ2-2, with 9 bases identical to TRBD1. V gave up 6 bases and J gave up 4 bases; unmatched junction bases: 12. The length of the CDR3 is 16 residues. Germline CDR1 and CDR2: GTSNPN and SVGIG (reference sequence).